This T cell receptor beta chain appears in the sequencing data of a study of blood T cell repertoires in COVID-19. Source study methods: Estimated nucleated cell counts came from reference gene primer amplification. Profiling relied on immunoSEQ multiplex PCR, and the TCRdb table lists in-frame clones only, not all of them. The V and J calls and clone size were taken over from that table, and D and trimming were inferred from the DNA. The repertoire holds 300,000 to 350,000 clones, approximately 90% seen once, with 9.9% in the top ten. Trimming cost V 6 bases and J 1 base; bases outside gene matches: 8. CDR3 length: 15 amino acids. Germline V CDR1 and CDR2: SGHRS, YFSETQ.

The gene calls are TRBV5-1 and TRBJ2-3; 7 bases agree with TRBD2. The sequenced material came from peripheral blood. The clonotype originates from a man aged 25 to 45 with COVID-19, enrolled during active disease. This CDR3 is CASIVGGGGTDTQYF. In DNA, the CDR3 is TGCGCCAGCATCGTCGGCGGGGGTGGCACAGATACGCAGTATTTT. Together with reference TRBV5-1 and TRBJ2-3, the CDR3 gives the full variable domain: KAGVTQTPRYLIKTRGQQVTLSCSPISGHRSVSWYQQTPGQGLQFLFEYFSETQRNKGNFPGRFSGRQFSNSRSEMNVSTLELGDSALYLCASIVGGGGTDTQYFGPGTRLTVL.